The rows below give T cell receptor beta chains drawn from one sample of a study of prognosis after radiotherapy for stage I lung cancer. TCRdb used MiXCR to reprocess the multiplex PCR reads, holding one entry per CDR3 protein. The sample lists about 24,000 distinct CDR3 sequences, about 34% seen once, with 60% to 65% in the top ten. The sample in question was PBMCs, obtained before or after stereotactic body radiation therapy (not recorded which). All receptors derive from a donor over 45 with non-small cell lung cancer. The CDR3 runs from the conserved cysteine through the conserved F or W. Fields, in order: V gene, D gene, CDR3 protein. A D gene is named only where the DNA matches it firmly.

V gene: TRBV20-1; D gene: TRBD1; CDR3 protein: CSAARGGTGGTGNTIYF
V gene: TRBV12-3/TRBV12-4; D gene: -; CDR3 protein: CASRYGSGDEQYF
V gene: TRBV4-1; D gene: -; CDR3 protein: CASSQEMRRRRTLRGYTF
V gene: TRBV3-1; D gene: TRBD1; CDR3 protein: CASSQGGPKDRGAFF
V gene: TRBV19; D gene: -; CDR3 protein: CASAVGGSNYGYTF
V gene: TRBV6-5; D gene: -; CDR3 protein: CASSYGVSTDTQYF
V gene: TRBV12-3/TRBV12-4; D gene: TRBD1; CDR3 protein: CASSAGQGVNEQYF
V gene: TRBV6-1; D gene: TRBD2; CDR3 protein: CASISTSGGAAGGYNEQFF
V gene: TRBV2; D gene: -; CDR3 protein: CASSVPDEQYF
V gene: TRBV7-9; D gene: -; CDR3 protein: CASSKANRAHEQFF
V gene: TRBV5-1; D gene: -; CDR3 protein: CASSFSGTNNEQFF
V gene: TRBV5-1; D gene: -; CDR3 protein: CASSRGGNEQFF
V gene: TRBV29-1; D gene: -; CDR3 protein: CSVRGNTEAFF
V gene: TRBV6-1; D gene: TRBD1; CDR3 protein: CASSRDRLFGYGYTF
V gene: TRBV6-4; D gene: TRBD2; CDR3 protein: CASSDERGGVQYF
V gene: TRBV29-1; D gene: -; CDR3 protein: CSVETSDTQYF
V gene: TRBV27; D gene: -; CDR3 protein: CASSPPLWTSTDTQYF
V gene: TRBV7-6; D gene: -; CDR3 protein: CASSPGTASNQPQHF
V gene: TRBV28; D gene: TRBD1; CDR3 protein: CASSTPGQGEKLFF
V gene: TRBV6-1; D gene: -; CDR3 protein: CASSEVAQTYNEQFF
V gene: TRBV6-5; D gene: -; CDR3 protein: CASSYGSPVQPQHF
V gene: TRBV2; D gene: -; CDR3 protein: CASFSDHGDTQYF
V gene: TRBV27; D gene: -; CDR3 protein: CASSFSSSPLHF